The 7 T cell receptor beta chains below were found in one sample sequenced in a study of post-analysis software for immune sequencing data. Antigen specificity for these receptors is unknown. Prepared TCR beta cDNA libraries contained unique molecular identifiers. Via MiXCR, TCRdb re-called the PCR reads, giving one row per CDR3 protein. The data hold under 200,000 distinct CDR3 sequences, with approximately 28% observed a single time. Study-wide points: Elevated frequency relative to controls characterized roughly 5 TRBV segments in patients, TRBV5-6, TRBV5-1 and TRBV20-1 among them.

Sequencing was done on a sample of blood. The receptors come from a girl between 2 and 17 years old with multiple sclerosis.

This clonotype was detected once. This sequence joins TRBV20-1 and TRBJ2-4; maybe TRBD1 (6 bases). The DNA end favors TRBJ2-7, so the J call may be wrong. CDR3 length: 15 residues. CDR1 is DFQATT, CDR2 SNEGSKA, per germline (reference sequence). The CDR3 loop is CSAEGAGTRPYEQYF. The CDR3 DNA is TGCAGTGCGGAAGGAGCCGGGACACGACCCTACGAGCAGTACTTC.

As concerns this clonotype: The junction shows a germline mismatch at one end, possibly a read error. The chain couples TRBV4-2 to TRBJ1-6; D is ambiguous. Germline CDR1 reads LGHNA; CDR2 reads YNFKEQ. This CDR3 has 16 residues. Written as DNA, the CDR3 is TGTGCCAGCAGCCAAGAAGGGAGCTCCTATAATTCACCCCCCCACTTT. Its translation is CASSQEGSSYNSPPHF.

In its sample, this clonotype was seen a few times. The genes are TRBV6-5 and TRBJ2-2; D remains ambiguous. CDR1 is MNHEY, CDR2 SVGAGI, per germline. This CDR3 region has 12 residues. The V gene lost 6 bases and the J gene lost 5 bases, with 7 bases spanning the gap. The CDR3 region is CASREGTGELFF. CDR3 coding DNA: TGTGCCAGCAGAGAAGGTACCGGGGAGCTGTTTTTT.

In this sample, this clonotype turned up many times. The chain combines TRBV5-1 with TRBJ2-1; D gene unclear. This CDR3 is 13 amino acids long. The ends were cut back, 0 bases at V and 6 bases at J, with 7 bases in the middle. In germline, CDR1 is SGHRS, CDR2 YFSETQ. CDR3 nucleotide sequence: TGCGCCAGCAGCTTGGGGGCGGTCAATGAGCAGTTCTTC. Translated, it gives CASSLGAVNEQFF.

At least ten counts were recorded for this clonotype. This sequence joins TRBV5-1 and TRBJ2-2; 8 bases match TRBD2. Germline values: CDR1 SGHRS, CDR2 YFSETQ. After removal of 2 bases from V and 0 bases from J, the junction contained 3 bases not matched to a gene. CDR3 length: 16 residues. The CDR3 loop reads CASSFTSGPNTGELFF. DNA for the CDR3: TGCGCCAGCAGCTTCACTAGCGGACCGAACACCGGGGAGCTGTTTTTT.

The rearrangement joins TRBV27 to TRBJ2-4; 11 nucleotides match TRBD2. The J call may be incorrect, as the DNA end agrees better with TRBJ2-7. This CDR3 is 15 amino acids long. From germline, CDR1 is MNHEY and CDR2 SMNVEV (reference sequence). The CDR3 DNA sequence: TGTGCCAGCAGTCCAGGGACTAGCGGAAAGCTCGAGCAGTACTTC. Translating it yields CASSPGTSGKLEQYF.

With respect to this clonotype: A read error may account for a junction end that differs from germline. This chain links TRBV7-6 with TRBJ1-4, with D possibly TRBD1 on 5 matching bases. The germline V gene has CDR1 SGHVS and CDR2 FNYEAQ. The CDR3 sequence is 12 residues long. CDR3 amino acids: CAGSRPGEKLFF. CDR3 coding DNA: TGTGCCGGCAGCCGACCAGGGGAAAAACTGTTTTTT. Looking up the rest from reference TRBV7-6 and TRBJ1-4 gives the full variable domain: GAGVSQSPRYKVTKRGQDVALRCDPISGHVSLYWYRQALGQGPEFLTYFNYEAQQDKSGLPNDRFSAERPEGSISTLTIQRTEQRDSAMYRCAGSRPGEKLFFGSGTQLSVL.